A single sample is the source of the 24 T cell receptor beta chains below, sequenced in a study of T cells in Graves' hyperthyroidism and ophthalmopathy. Researchers amplified the TCR beta CDR3 regions from RNA transcripts. The HTBI primer set served for first-round RT-PCR of the TCR CDR3. TCRdb re-derived calls from the multiplex PCR reads in MiXCR, one entry per CDR3 protein. This table has 650,000 to 800,000 distinct CDR3 sequences, less than 45% appearing once. Sequenced: peripheral blood or thyroid tissue (not recorded which). Every receptor here comes from an adult man with Graves' disease, either hyperthyroidism or ophthalmopathy (not recorded which).

This chain uses TRBV29-1 with TRBJ1-5, with 7 bases that match TRBD1. The CDR3 covers 17 residues. J gave up 0 bases and V 3 bases, and 11 bases lay outside the gene matches. In germline, CDR1 is SQVTM, CDR2 ANQGSEA. The CDR3 here is CSVEINTGTDSNQPQHF. The CDR3 bases are TGCAGCGTTGAGATCAATACCGGGACAGATAGCAATCAGCCCCAGCATTTT. Filled out from reference TRBV29-1 and TRBJ1-5, the complete variable domain reads SAVISQKPSRDICQRGTSLTIQCQVDSQVTMMFWYRQQPGQSLTLIATANQGSEATYESGFVIDKFPISRPNLTFSTLTVSNMSPEDSSIYLCSVEINTGTDSNQPQHFGDGTRLSIL.

The chain joins TRBV29-1 to TRBJ1-6; 7 positions agree with TRBD1. After removal of 6 bases from V and 4 bases from J, the junction contained 6 bases not matched to a gene. CDR3 length: 14 amino acids. CDR1 and CDR2 (germline): SQVTM, ANQGSEA. CDR3 DNA: TGCAGCGTCGCAGGGGGGGATTATAATTCACCCCTCCACTTT. Protein product: CSVAGGDYNSPLHF.

The rearrangement uses TRBV7-2 and TRBJ1-5; 9 bases match TRBD1. Germline CDR1 is SGHTA and CDR2 is FQGNSA. J gave up 6 bases and V 6 bases, and 9 bases lay outside the gene matches. The CDR3 sequence is 15 residues long. CDR3 amino acids: CASSPQGAMRQPQHF. The CDR3 nucleotides are TGTGCCAGCAGTCCACAGGGGGCGATGCGTCAGCCCCAGCATTTT.

The chain recombines TRBV2 with TRBJ1-5, with 8 nucleotides matching TRBD1. The V and J ends lost 6 bases and 5 bases, in that order; junction bases with no gene match: 9. In germline, CDR1 is SNHLY, CDR2 FYNNEI. This CDR3 has 15 residues. In DNA, the CDR3 is TGTGCCAGCAGCTTATCGACAGGGGTCTATCAGCCCCAGCATTTT. Translating gives CASSLSTGVYQPQHF.

This clonotype was picked up many times. CDR3: CATSRVVSHTEAFF. CDR3 nucleotides: TGTGCCACCAGCAGAGTTGTATCCCACACTGAAGCTTTCTTT. The chain recombines TRBV15 with TRBJ1-1; D not certain. The V end lost 1 base, the J end lost 3 bases, and 9 bases lay between the germline ends. This CDR3 has 14 amino acids. Germline V gene lookup returns CDR1 LNHNV and CDR2 YYDKDF (reference sequence).

V and J are TRBV29-1 and TRBJ1-1; 10 bases are shared with TRBD1. Germline V gene lookup returns CDR1 SQVTM and CDR2 ANQGSEA. The CDR3 is 13 residues long. Germline trimming cut 6 bases from V and 6 bases from J; bases unmatched to any gene: 7. For the CDR3, the DNA is TGCAGCGTACGACAGGGGGCGTTGGCTGAAGCTTTCTTT. Protein product: CSVRQGALAEAFF.

The chain carries TRBV5-1 and TRBJ2-7; D may be TRBD2 (6 bases). Germline V gene sequence: CDR1 SGHRS, CDR2 YFSETQ. Trimming shortened V by 0 bases and J by 3 bases, and 13 bases separated the two germline ends. The CDR3 covers 15 residues. The CDR3 nucleotides read TGCGCCAGCAGCTTGGCCCCGGGAGCCCACTACGAGCAGTACTTC. Protein: CASSLAPGAHYEQYF.

This clonotype appeared once. A much larger clone lies one base from this, so it may be a read error. J is TRBJ2-7 and V is TRBV24-1; TRBD1 matches 9 bases. The CDR3 sequence is 15 residues long. Germline values: CDR1 KGHDR, CDR2 SFDVKD. The V segment lost 4 bases and the J segment 2 bases; nucleotides outside the gene matches: 5. CDR3 DNA sequence: TGTGCCACCAGTGAAGGGACAGGGCGCGCCTACGAGCAGTACTTC. It is translated as CATSEGTGRAYEQYF.

The J gene is TRBJ1-1, the V gene TRBV9; D is possibly TRBD1 (6 bases). This CDR3 comprises 18 residues. Germline V gene lookup returns CDR1 SGDLS and CDR2 YYNGEE. Trimming cost V 2 bases and J 0 bases, with 20 bases left between them. This CDR3 reads CASSVGNSGGPLNTEAFF. The CDR3 region has the DNA TGTGCCAGCAGCGTCGGTAACAGTGGGGGCCCCCTGAACACTGAAGCTTTCTTT.

The table lists this clonotype with a few counts. This chain joins TRBV6-1 and TRBJ2-7; TRBD2 matches at 10 bases. Germline values: CDR1 MNHNS, CDR2 SASEGT. V was pared by 3 bases and J by 4 bases, with 6 bases of the junction left unmatched. The CDR3 consists of 15 residues. CDR3 loop: CASSDVTSGTYEQYF. CDR3 bases: TGTGCCAGCAGTGATGTAACTAGCGGGACGTACGAGCAGTACTTC.

The chain combines TRBV11-2 with TRBJ1-6; the D gene is possibly TRBD1 (6 bases). This CDR3 contains 17 residues. CDR1 is SGHAT and CDR2 is FQNNGV in the germline V gene. V was pared by 5 bases and J by 5 bases, with 19 bases between. The CDR3 coding sequence is TGTGCCAGCAGCCAAGAAGGAGACAGGATACATAATTCACCCCTCCACTTT. Translated: CASSQEGDRIHNSPLHF. The entire variable domain, with the rest obtained from reference TRBV11-2 and TRBJ1-6, is as follows: EAGVAQSPRYKIIEKRQSVAFWCNPISGHATLYWYQQILGQGPKLLIQFQNNGVVDDSQLPKDRFSAERLKGVDSTLKIQPAKLEDSAVYLCASSQEGDRIHNSPLHFGNGTRLTVT.

V gene TRBV29-1 combines with J gene TRBJ1-1; D perhaps matches TRBD1 (6 bases). The germline gives CDR1 SQVTM, CDR2 ANQGSEA. Between the trimmed V and J ends, which lost 6 bases and 10 bases, there was a span of 9 bases. This CDR3 region has 9 residues. The CDR3 sequence: CSVEGVAFF. CDR3 DNA: TGCAGCGTGGAGGGGGTAGCTTTCTTT. The full variable domain, completed using reference TRBV29-1 and TRBJ1-1, is SAVISQKPSRDICQRGTSLTIQCQVDSQVTMMFWYRQQPGQSLTLIATANQGSEATYESGFVIDKFPISRPNLTFSTLTVSNMSPEDSSIYLCSVEGVAFFGQGTRLTVV.

The chain employs TRBV11-1 and TRBJ2-5; weak D call: TRBD1 (6 bases). Germline CDR1 SGHAT, CDR2 FQDESV (reference sequence). CDR3 length: 12 residues. V was trimmed by 2 bases and J by 9 bases, leaving 10 bases between them. CDR3 protein: CASSLWAGAQYF. The DNA for the CDR3 is TGTGCCAGCAGCTTATGGGCAGGGGCCCAGTACTTC.

This clonotype was recorded many times. The rearrangement joins TRBV7-2 to TRBJ1-6, with D possibly TRBD1 on 6 matching bases. The CDR3 spans 13 residues. Germline V lookup: CDR1 SGHTA, CDR2 FQGNSA. The germline V and J ends were trimmed by 5 bases and 9 bases, with 11 bases remaining between them. Written as DNA, the CDR3 is TGTGCCAGCAGCCTATCAGGGGCTTCACCCCTCCACTTT. It translates to CASSLSGASPLHF.

This clonotype was seen at least ten times. The chain joins TRBV10-3 to TRBJ2-2, with a weak D call TRBD2 (6 bases). The V end lost 2 bases, the J end lost 5 bases, and 15 bases lay between the germline ends. This CDR3 spans 16 amino acids. Germline V gene lookup returns CDR1 ENHRY and CDR2 SYGVKD. CDR3 DNA sequence: TGTGCCATCAGTGAGGGCGGAGGGCGAGGGACCGGGGAGCTGTTTTTT. This gives the protein CAISEGGGRGTGELFF.

This clonotype was found many times. One end of the junction fails to match germline, which may point to a read error. The chain is built from TRBV7-6 and TRBJ1-5; D possibly corresponds to TRBD1 (6 bases). Germline V lookup: CDR1 SGHVS, CDR2 FNYEAQ. The CDR3 contains 15 residues. The CDR3 bases are TGTGCTAGCAGCTTAGTGAGGGACACCTATCAGCCCCAGCATTTT. As protein: CASSLVRDTYQPQHF. Full variable domain (remainder filled in from reference TRBV7-6 and TRBJ1-5): GAGVSQSPRYKVTKRGQDVALRCDPISGHVSLYWYRQALGQGPEFLTYFNYEAQQDKSGLPNDRFSAERPEGSISTLTIQRTEQRDSAMYRCASSLVRDTYQPQHFGDGTRLSIL.

The chain links TRBV2 to TRBJ2-6, with 9 nucleotides matching TRBD1. The J segment lost 0 bases and the V segment lost 3 bases, leaving 9 bases of the junction unmatched. Looked up from germline, CDR1 is SNHLY and CDR2 is FYNNEI. This CDR3 has 19 residues. The CDR3 bases are TGTGCCAGCAGTGACCAAGGGACAGGGACCTACTCTGGGGCCAACGTCCTGACTTTC. It specifies CASSDQGTGTYSGANVLTF.

This clonotype was counted once. The chain carries TRBV25-1 and TRBJ2-2; TRBD2 matches 16 bases. The V gene's germline CDR1 is MGHDK and CDR2 SYGVNS. V shed 6 bases and J 4 bases; nucleotides not matched to a gene: 2. The CDR3 totals 16 residues. The CDR3 DNA is TGTGCCAGCAGCGGGACTAGCGGGGGGGCCACCGGGGAGCTGTTTTTT. Translating gives CASSGTSGGATGELFF.

This clonotype was counted between two and nine times. V is TRBV25-1 and J is TRBJ1-6, with TRBD1 matching 7 bases. CDR3 length equals 13 residues. The germline gives CDR1 MGHDK, CDR2 SYGVNS. J was trimmed by 11 bases and V by 6 bases; bases with no gene match: 7. CDR3 loop: CASRTGEWTPLHF. The CDR3 bases are TGTGCCAGCAGAACAGGGGAGTGGACACCCCTCCACTTT. The full variable domain, its missing parts supplied by reference TRBV25-1 and TRBJ1-6, is EADIYQTPRYLVIGTGKKITLECSQTMGHDKMYWYQQDPGMELHLIHYSYGVNSTEKGDLSSESTVSRIRTEHFPLTLESARPSHTSQYLCASRTGEWTPLHFGNGTRLTVT.

This chain uses TRBV20-1 with TRBJ2-5; perhaps TRBD2 as D (6 bases). CDR3 length: 16 residues. In germline, CDR1 is DFQATT, CDR2 SNEGSKA (reference sequence). The V gene lost 3 bases and the J gene lost 2 bases, with 19 bases spanning the gap. The CDR3 DNA reads TGCAGTGCTAGCATCGGACTTAGCGGACATCAAGAGACCCAGTACTTC. It specifies CSASIGLSGHQETQYF.

The chain's CDR3 is CASSENLGYANTGELFF. The CDR3 coding sequence is TGTGCCAGCAGTGAAAATTTGGGATACGCGAACACCGGGGAGCTGTTTTTT. The chain couples TRBV25-1 to TRBJ2-2; D is unresolved. V lost 2 bases and J 0 bases, leaving 13 bases between the germline ends. The V gene's germline CDR1 is MGHDK and CDR2 SYGVNS. CDR3 length: 17 residues.

Comments on this clonotype: This may stem from a read error, because a much larger clone lies one nucleotide away. The rearrangement links TRBV11-3 to TRBJ2-5; 8 bases match TRBD2. Germline assignment: CDR1 SGHNT and CDR2 YENEEA. The CDR3 totals 16 residues. With 3 bases clipped from V and 14 bases from J, the junction kept 20 bases outside the gene matches. This CDR3 is CASSFVPSGSPLVLYF. CDR3 sequence (DNA): TGTGCCAGCAGCTTCGTGCCGAGCGGGAGCCCCCTCGTGCTCTACTTC.

This clonotype was detected many times. The chain recombines TRBV7-9 with TRBJ2-7, with D uncertain. CDR3 length: 12 amino acids. CDR1 and CDR2 from the germline V gene are SEHNR and FQNEAQ (reference sequence). Trimming stripped 3 bases from V and 3 bases from J, with 6 bases between. CDR3 sequence (DNA): TGTGCCAGCAGCTTGGCGCTCTACGAGCAGTACTTC. Translating gives CASSLALYEQYF.

The chain has TRBV12-3 or TRBV12-4 and TRBJ2-5; 14 positions agree with TRBD2. CDR3 length: 16 residues. The V segment lost 6 bases and the J segment 3 bases; nucleotides outside the gene matches: 6. The CDR3 sequence is CASSRGLAGDEETQYF. The CDR3 bases are TGTGCCAGCAGCCGGGGACTAGCGGGGGATGAAGAGACCCAGTACTTC.